Sequencing of this TCR beta chain was carried out in a study of blood T cell repertoires in COVID-19. This table comes from immunoSEQ multiplex PCR, and its TCRdb copy is limited to in-frame clones, with some not included. The sample shows around 250,000 clones, approximately 85% of them seen only once. Participants reported their clinical history, and cohort assignment relied on those reports. The CDR3 has 13 amino acids. The V end was cut by 0 bases, the J end by 3 bases, with 6 bases between. Per the germline V gene, CDR1 is SGHDT and CDR2 is YYEEEE. The sequenced material came from PBMCs or T cells enriched from blood (not recorded which). The receptor's source is a woman in her 50s who had recovered from COVID-19. The rearrangement joins TRBV5-6 to TRBJ2-5, with D unresolved. CDR3: CASSLVAEETQYF. The CDR3 nucleotides are TGTGCCAGCAGCTTGGTAGCCGAAGAGACCCAGTACTTC.